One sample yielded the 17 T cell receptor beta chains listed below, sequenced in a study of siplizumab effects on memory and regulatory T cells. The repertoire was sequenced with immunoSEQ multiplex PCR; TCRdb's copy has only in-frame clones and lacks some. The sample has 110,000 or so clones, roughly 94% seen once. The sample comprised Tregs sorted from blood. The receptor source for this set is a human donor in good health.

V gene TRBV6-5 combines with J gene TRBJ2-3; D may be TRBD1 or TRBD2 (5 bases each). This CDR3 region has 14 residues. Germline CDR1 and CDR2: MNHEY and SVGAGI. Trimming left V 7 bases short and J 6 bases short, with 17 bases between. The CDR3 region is CASKEFWGTDTQYF. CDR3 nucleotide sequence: TGTGCCAGCAAAGAATTTTGGGGGACGGATACGCAGTATTTT.

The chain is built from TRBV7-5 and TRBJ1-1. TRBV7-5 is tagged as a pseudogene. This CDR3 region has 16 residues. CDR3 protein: CARTDTLHRMNTEAFF. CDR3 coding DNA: TGTGCCAGAACCGATACCCTCCACCGAATGAACACTGAAGCTTTCTTT.

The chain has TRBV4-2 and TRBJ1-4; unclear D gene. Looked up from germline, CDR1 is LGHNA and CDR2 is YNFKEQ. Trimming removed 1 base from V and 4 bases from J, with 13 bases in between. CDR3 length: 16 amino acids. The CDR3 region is CASSQVSGISNEKLFF. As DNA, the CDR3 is TGTGCCAGCAGCCAAGTATCCGGGATTAGTAATGAAAAACTGTTTTTT.

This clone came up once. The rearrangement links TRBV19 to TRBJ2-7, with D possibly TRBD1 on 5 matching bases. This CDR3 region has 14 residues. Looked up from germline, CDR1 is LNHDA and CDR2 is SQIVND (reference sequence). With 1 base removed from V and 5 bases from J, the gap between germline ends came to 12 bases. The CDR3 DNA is TGTGCCAGTAGTATAGGGGGCATTCAAGACGAGCAGTACTTC. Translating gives CASSIGGIQDEQYF.

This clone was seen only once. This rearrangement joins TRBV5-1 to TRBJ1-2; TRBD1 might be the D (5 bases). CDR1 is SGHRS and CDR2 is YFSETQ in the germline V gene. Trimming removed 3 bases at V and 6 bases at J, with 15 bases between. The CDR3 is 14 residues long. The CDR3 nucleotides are TGCGCCAGCAGCTCCGATACAGGAATAGATGGCTACACCTTC. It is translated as CASSSDTGIDGYTF. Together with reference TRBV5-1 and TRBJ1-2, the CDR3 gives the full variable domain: KAGVTQTPRYLIKTRGQQVTLSCSPISGHRSVSWYQQTPGQGLQFLFEYFSETQRNKGNFPGRFSGRQFSNSRSEMNVSTLELGDSALYLCASSSDTGIDGYTFGSGTRLTVV.

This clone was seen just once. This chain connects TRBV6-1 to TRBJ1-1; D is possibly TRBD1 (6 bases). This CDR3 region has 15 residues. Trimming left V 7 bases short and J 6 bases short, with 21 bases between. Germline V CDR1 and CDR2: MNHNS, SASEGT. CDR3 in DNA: TGTGCCAGCACCTCGCTACAGGGAAGGATGTCTGAAGCTTTCTTT. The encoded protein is CASTSLQGRMSEAFF.

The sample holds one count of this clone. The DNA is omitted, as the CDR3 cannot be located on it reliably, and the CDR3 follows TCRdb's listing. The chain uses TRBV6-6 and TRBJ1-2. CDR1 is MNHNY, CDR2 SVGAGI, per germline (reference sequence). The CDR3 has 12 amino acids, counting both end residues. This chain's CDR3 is CASSSSSYGYTF.

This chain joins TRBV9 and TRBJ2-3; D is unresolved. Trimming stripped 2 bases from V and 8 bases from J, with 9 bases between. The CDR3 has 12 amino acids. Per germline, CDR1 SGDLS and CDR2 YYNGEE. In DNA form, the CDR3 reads TGTGCCAGCAGCGTTACGGAGTCTACGCAGTATTTT. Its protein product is CASSVTESTQYF.

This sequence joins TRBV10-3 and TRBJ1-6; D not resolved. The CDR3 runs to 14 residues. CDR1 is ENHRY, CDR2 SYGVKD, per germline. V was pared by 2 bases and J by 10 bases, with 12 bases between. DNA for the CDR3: TGTGCCATCAGTGAGCTAGACGGGAGATCACCCCTCCACTTT. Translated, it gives CAISELDGRSPLHF.

The CDR3 loop is CASSLEGLEGYTF. CDR3 nucleotide sequence: TGCGCCAGCAGCTTGGAGGGGTTGGAGGGCTACACCTTC. The rearrangement uses TRBV5-1 and TRBJ1-2; the D gene is possibly TRBD1 (5 bases). Trimming removed 0 bases from V and 8 bases from J, with 11 bases in between. Per germline, CDR1 SGHRS and CDR2 YFSETQ. The CDR3 contains 13 residues.

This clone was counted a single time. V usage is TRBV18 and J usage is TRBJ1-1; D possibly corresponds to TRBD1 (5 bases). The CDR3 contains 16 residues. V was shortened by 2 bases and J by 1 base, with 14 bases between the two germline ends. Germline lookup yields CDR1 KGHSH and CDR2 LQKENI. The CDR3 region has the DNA TGTGCCAGCTCACCAGCCAATCCGACAGCGAACACTGAAGCTTTCTTT. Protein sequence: CASSPANPTANTEAFF.

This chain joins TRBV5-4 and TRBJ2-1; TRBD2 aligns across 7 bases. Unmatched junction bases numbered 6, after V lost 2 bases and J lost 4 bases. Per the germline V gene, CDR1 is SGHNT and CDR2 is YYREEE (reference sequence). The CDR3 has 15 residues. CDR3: CASSFASGVYNEQFF. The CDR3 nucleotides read TGTGCCAGCAGCTTCGCCAGCGGGGTATACAATGAGCAGTTCTTC.

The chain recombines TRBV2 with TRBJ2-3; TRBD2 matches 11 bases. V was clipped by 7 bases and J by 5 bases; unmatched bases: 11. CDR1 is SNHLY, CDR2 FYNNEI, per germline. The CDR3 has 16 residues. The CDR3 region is CASMIPSGGQVDTQYF. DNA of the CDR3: TGTGCCAGCATGATACCTAGCGGGGGGCAGGTAGATACGCAGTATTTT.

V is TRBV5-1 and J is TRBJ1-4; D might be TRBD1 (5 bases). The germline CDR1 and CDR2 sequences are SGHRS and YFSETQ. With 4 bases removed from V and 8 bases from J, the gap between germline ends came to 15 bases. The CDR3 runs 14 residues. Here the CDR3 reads CASSPAGVGEKLFF. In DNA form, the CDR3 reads TGCGCCAGCAGCCCGGCGGGGGTAGGGGAAAAACTGTTTTTT.

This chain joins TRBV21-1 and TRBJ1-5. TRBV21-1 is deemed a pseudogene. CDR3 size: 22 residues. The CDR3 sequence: CASSNASACIGFLPFRWQPQHF. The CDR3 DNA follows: TGTGCCAGCAGCAATGCATCGGCTTGTATTGGGTTTCTTCCCTTCCGGTGGCAGCCCCAGCATTTT.

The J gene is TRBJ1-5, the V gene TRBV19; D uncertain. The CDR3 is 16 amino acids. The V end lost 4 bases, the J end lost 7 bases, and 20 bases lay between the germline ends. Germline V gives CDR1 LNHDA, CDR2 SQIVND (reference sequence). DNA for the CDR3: TGTGCCAGTAGTAGGAAATCCGGGGTTAGAGGACAGCCCCAGCATTTT. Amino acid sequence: CASSRKSGVRGQPQHF.

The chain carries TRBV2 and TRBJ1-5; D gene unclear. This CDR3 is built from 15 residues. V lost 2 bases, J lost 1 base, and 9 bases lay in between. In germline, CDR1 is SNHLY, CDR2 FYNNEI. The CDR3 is CASSEHRQSNQPQHF. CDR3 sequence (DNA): TGTGCCAGCAGTGAACACAGACAAAGCAATCAGCCCCAGCATTTT. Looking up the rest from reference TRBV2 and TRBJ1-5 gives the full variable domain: EPEVTQTPSHQVTQMGQEVILRCVPISNHLYFYWYRQILGQKVEFLVSFYNNEISEKSEIFDDQFSVERPDGSNFTLKIRSTKLEDSAMYFCASSEHRQSNQPQHFGDGTRLSIL.